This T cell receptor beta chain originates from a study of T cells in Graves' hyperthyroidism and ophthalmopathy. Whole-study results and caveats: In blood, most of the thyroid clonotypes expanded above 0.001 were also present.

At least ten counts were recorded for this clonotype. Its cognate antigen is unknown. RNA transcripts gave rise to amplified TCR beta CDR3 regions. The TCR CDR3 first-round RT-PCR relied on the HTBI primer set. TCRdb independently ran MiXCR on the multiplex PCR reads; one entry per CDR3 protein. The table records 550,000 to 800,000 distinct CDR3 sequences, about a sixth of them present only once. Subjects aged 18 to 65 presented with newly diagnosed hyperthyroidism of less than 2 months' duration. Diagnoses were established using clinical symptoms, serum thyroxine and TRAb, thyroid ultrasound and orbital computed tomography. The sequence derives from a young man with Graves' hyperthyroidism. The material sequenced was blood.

CDR3 region: CSATRTSEYQETQYF. The CDR3 DNA follows: TGCAGTGCTACCAGGACTAGCGAGTACCAAGAGACCCAGTACTTC. V is TRBV20-1 and J is TRBJ2-5; TRBD2 agrees at 9 bases. There are 15 residues in the CDR3. V was clipped by 4 bases and J by 0 bases; unmatched bases: 6. CDR1 and CDR2 from the germline V gene are DFQATT and SNEGSKA (reference sequence).